The 32 T cell receptor beta chains below were found in one sample sequenced in a study of control samples from healthy donors and cancer patients. TCRdb's copy holds only in-frame clones and misses some; the assay was immunoSEQ multiplex PCR. The sample records 90,000 to 150,000 clones, approximately 88% being singletons. The sample comprised blood. These TCRs come from a man in his forties in good health.

The chain couples TRBV6-1 to TRBJ2-5; D is unclear. CDR3 length: 15 residues. Germline CDR1 MNHNS, CDR2 SASEGT. V lost 0 bases to trimming and J lost 5 bases, with 13 bases between them. The CDR3 is CASSEALEGPETQYF. The CDR3 DNA follows: TGTGCCAGCAGTGAAGCGCTAGAAGGGCCGGAGACCCAGTACTTC.

This clone is a singleton in its sample. This sequence joins TRBV7-6 and TRBJ2-5; tentatively, D is TRBD1 or TRBD2 (5 bases each). Germline loops: CDR1 SGHVS, CDR2 FNYEAQ. The germline V and J ends were trimmed by 5 bases and 2 bases, with 15 bases remaining between them. The CDR3 sequence is 15 residues long. DNA for the CDR3: TGTGCCAGCAGCGGCCGGGACGGGCGACAAGAGACCCAGTACTTC. Protein sequence: CASSGRDGRQETQYF.

The J gene is TRBJ1-2, the V gene TRBV29-1; D may be TRBD1 (5 bases). CDR1 is SQVTM and CDR2 is ANQGSEA in the germline V gene. Trimming shortened V by 6 bases and J by 0 bases, and 14 bases separated the two germline ends. CDR3 length equals 14 residues. In DNA form, the CDR3 reads TGCAGCGTGCTTCCAGGGCTTTCTAACTATGGCTACACCTTC. Translation: CSVLPGLSNYGYTF.

The genes are TRBV6-5 and TRBJ2-7, with a possible D match to TRBD1 (8 bases). V lost 6 bases to trimming and J lost 9 bases, with 24 bases between them. Germline-derived CDR1 and CDR2 are MNHEY and SVGAGI. CDR3 length: 15 residues. The CDR3 DNA follows: TGTGCCAGCAGACCCGGACAGGGAGGGCTTTGGGTGCAGTACTTC. Amino acids: CASRPGQGGLWVQYF.

V gene TRBV29-1 combines with J gene TRBJ2-1, with 9 bases matching TRBD1. CDR3 size: 10 residues. The V and J ends lost 6 bases and 15 bases, in that order; junction bases with no gene match: 6. Looked up from germline, CDR1 is SQVTM and CDR2 is ANQGSEA. The CDR3 region is CSVLGTGMFF. CDR3 nucleotide sequence: TGCAGCGTCCTTGGGACAGGGATGTTCTTC.

The V gene is TRBV6-5, the J gene TRBJ1-6, with D uncertain. Trimming left V 4 bases short and J 0 bases short, with 7 bases between. The CDR3 sequence is 15 residues long. Germline values: CDR1 MNHEY, CDR2 SVGAGI. CDR3 DNA sequence: TGTGCCAGCAGTTTTGAGAGCTCCTATAATTCACCCCTCCACTTT. Translated: CASSFESSYNSPLHF.

The genes are TRBV29-1 and TRBJ2-1; D remains unclear. V lost 4 bases to trimming and J lost 6 bases, with 4 bases between them. The CDR3 totals 10 residues. Germline V gene data show CDR1 as SQVTM and CDR2 as ANQGSEA. In nucleotides, the CDR3 is TGCAGCGTTGGTAGCAATGAGCAGTTCTTC. It codes for CSVGSNEQFF.

The chain is built from TRBV2 and TRBJ1-5; a possible D gene is TRBD1 (5 bases). Germline assignment: CDR1 SNHLY and CDR2 FYNNEI. This CDR3 has 14 amino acids. V was clipped by 2 bases and J by 2 bases, with 7 bases between them. The CDR3 DNA reads TGTGCCAGCAGTGAAATACAGGGCAATCAGCCCCAGCATTTT. Translating it yields CASSEIQGNQPQHF.

This chain links TRBV19 with TRBJ2-6; 7 bases are a match to TRBD1. Trimming took 7 bases from V and 4 from J; bases not matched to a gene: 16. Germline V gene data show CDR1 as LNHDA and CDR2 as SQIVND (reference sequence). This CDR3 is 18 amino acids long. The DNA for the CDR3 is TGTGCCAGTACCCAGTTGACAGGGAATTTTTGGGGGGCCAACGTCCTGACTTTC. It codes for CASTQLTGNFWGANVLTF.

The chain links TRBV2 to TRBJ2-3; D remains ambiguous. V lost 7 bases and J lost 6, with 5 bases in between. This CDR3 contains 10 residues. Germline V CDR1 and CDR2: SNHLY, FYNNEI. The CDR3 DNA follows: TGTGCCAGCAAATGGGATACGCAGTATTTT. Translation gives CASKWDTQYF. Together with reference TRBV2 and TRBJ2-3, the CDR3 gives the full variable domain: EPEVTQTPSHQVTQMGQEVILRCVPISNHLYFYWYRQILGQKVEFLVSFYNNEISEKSEIFDDQFSVERPDGSNFTLKIRSTKLEDSAMYFCASKWDTQYFGPGTRLTVL.

The chain joins TRBV6-4 to TRBJ1-2; TRBD1 is a possible D gene (5 bases). This CDR3 has 14 amino acids. V was pared by 6 bases and J by 4 bases, with 15 bases between. Germline V gives CDR1 MRHNA, CDR2 SNTAGT. The CDR3 DNA reads TGTGCCAGCAGGGAGCAGGGAGAGGGCTATGGCTACACCTTC. Translation gives CASREQGEGYGYTF.

This clone was detected only a few times. The gene calls are TRBV24-1 and TRBJ1-1, with 7 positions matching TRBD1. Germline V gives CDR1 KGHDR, CDR2 SFDVKD. J lost 4 bases, V lost 4 bases, and 8 bases had no gene match. This CDR3 has 15 amino acids. The CDR3 nucleotides read TGTGCCACCAGTGACCCAGGACAGGACGGCACTGAAGCTTTCTTT. Translating it yields CATSDPGQDGTEAFF.

This chain uses TRBV10-1 with TRBJ1-6, with no clear D. The CDR3 consists of 14 residues. Germline V gene lookup returns CDR1 WNHNN and CDR2 SYGVQD (reference sequence). Trimming stripped 3 bases from V and 0 bases from J, with 3 bases between. The CDR3 region has the DNA TGCGCCAGCAGTGAAGGCTCCTATAATTCACCCCTCCACTTT. Protein product: CASSEGSYNSPLHF.

This chain connects TRBV18 to TRBJ2-7; 12 bases match TRBD1. Looked up from germline, CDR1 is KGHSH and CDR2 is LQKENI. The J segment lost 6 bases and the V segment lost 0 bases, leaving 9 bases of the junction unmatched. CDR3 length equals 17 residues. CDR3: CASSPPPGQGALGEQYF. CDR3 in DNA: TGTGCCAGCTCACCACCTCCGGGACAGGGGGCGTTAGGCGAGCAGTACTTC.

This chain uses TRBV7-3 with TRBJ2-3; D is undetermined. Per the germline V gene, CDR1 is SGHTA and CDR2 is FQGTGA. CDR3 length: 12 residues. The V and J ends lost 1 base and 6 bases respectively, with 5 bases between them. CDR3 sequence reads: CASSLMGDTQYF. Written as DNA, the CDR3 is TGTGCCAGCAGCTTAATGGGCGATACGCAGTATTTT.

The rearrangement links TRBV18 to TRBJ2-1; D uncertain. The CDR3 spans 15 residues. Per the germline V gene, CDR1 is KGHSH and CDR2 is LQKENI. Trimming took 1 base from V and 4 from J, leaving 11 bases between them. The CDR3 loop is CASSPRRAQYNEQFF. DNA for the CDR3: TGTGCCAGCTCACCACGACGGGCCCAGTACAATGAGCAGTTCTTC.

V gene TRBV29-1 combines with J gene TRBJ1-1; a weak D match, TRBD1 (5 bases). Trimming left V 6 bases short and J 1 base short, with 15 bases between. This CDR3 comprises 14 residues. Germline values: CDR1 SQVTM, CDR2 ANQGSEA. The CDR3 nucleotides are TGCAGCGTCGCAACGGGACTTTCGAACACTGAAGCTTTCTTT. It encodes CSVATGLSNTEAFF. The whole variable domain, filled in from reference TRBV29-1 and TRBJ1-1, reads SAVISQKPSRDICQRGTSLTIQCQVDSQVTMMFWYRQQPGQSLTLIATANQGSEATYESGFVIDKFPISRPNLTFSTLTVSNMSPEDSSIYLCSVATGLSNTEAFFGQGTRLTVV.

The rearrangement uses TRBV5-1 and TRBJ2-2; a possible D gene is TRBD2 (7 bases). The CDR3 contains 16 residues. The V gene's germline CDR1 is SGHRS and CDR2 YFSETQ. The V end lost 0 bases, the J end lost 4 bases, and 13 bases lay between the germline ends. CDR3 in amino acids: CASSLDAGAFTGELFF. DNA for the CDR3: TGCGCCAGCAGCTTGGACGCGGGGGCCTTCACCGGGGAGCTGTTTTTT.

The rearrangement uses TRBV9 and TRBJ2-3; 15 bases are a match to TRBD2. This CDR3 has 16 amino acids. Germline-derived CDR1 and CDR2 are SGDLS and YYNGEE. V was pared by 4 bases and J by 11 bases, with 11 bases of the junction left unmatched. The CDR3: CASSIAGTSGGTMQYF. The DNA for the CDR3 is TGTGCCAGCAGCATAGCAGGGACTAGCGGGGGGACCATGCAGTATTTT.

The chain employs TRBV7-3 and TRBJ1-6, with D maybe TRBD1 (5 bases). V was shortened by 1 base and J by 10 bases, with 20 bases between the two germline ends. The CDR3 sequence is 17 residues long. Germline loops: CDR1 SGHTA, CDR2 FQGTGA. The CDR3 sequence: CASSLRQGGLGRSPLHF. The CDR3 region has the DNA TGTGCCAGCAGCTTAAGGCAGGGAGGACTGGGAAGATCACCCCTCCACTTT.

This chain connects TRBV3-1 (or the pseudogene TRBV3-2) to TRBJ1-6; the D gene is possibly TRBD1 (5 bases). CDR3 length equals 16 residues. Germline V CDR1 and CDR2: LGHDT, YNNKEL (reference sequence). V lost 1 base to trimming and J lost 7 bases, with 14 bases between them. CDR3 in DNA: TGTGCCAGCAGCCAAGCGCAGGGTCGCCGCAATTCACCCCTCCACTTT. Translating gives CASSQAQGRRNSPLHF.

The CDR3, as DNA: TGTGCCAGCAGCTTACAGGGGAATGGCAATCAGCCCCAGCATTTT. It codes for CASSLQGNGNQPQHF. The gene calls are TRBV5-5 and TRBJ1-5, with 7 nucleotides matching TRBD1. From germline, CDR1 is SGHKS and CDR2 YYEKEE (reference sequence). J was trimmed by 2 bases and V by 2 bases; bases with no gene match: 4. There are 15 residues in the CDR3.

The rearrangement uses TRBV10-1 and TRBJ1-1; unclear D gene. V lost 10 bases and J 7 bases, leaving 19 bases between the germline ends. Germline lookup yields CDR1 WNHNN and CDR2 SYGVQD (reference sequence). The CDR3 consists of 13 residues. In nucleotides, the CDR3 is TGCGCCATTCGCTTATTGGAGCGAAGTGAAGCTTTCTTT. Amino acids: CAIRLLERSEAFF.

The rearrangement links TRBV15 to TRBJ2-1, with D possibly matching TRBD1 (6 bases). Trimming removed 4 bases from V and 5 bases from J, with 12 bases in between. The germline V gene has CDR1 LNHNV and CDR2 YYDKDF (reference sequence). The CDR3 is made up of 14 amino acids. CDR3 sequence (DNA): TGTGCCACCAGCACAGACAGGATAAACAATGAGCAGTTCTTC. Its protein is CATSTDRINNEQFF.

This clone was recorded once. This chain uses TRBV15 with TRBJ2-7; 7 bases match TRBD1. Germline assignment: CDR1 LNHNV and CDR2 YYDKDF (reference sequence). V was clipped by 5 bases and J by 5 bases; unmatched bases: 12. This CDR3 is built from 15 residues. This chain's CDR3 is CATSRQQGPAHEQYF. DNA for the CDR3: TGTGCCACCAGCCGCCAACAGGGGCCCGCCCACGAGCAGTACTTC.

The chain uses TRBV9 and TRBJ1-4; the D is unclear. Germline V gene data show CDR1 as SGDLS and CDR2 as YYNGEE. Deletions cut 4 bases from V and 7 bases from J, with 17 bases between. CDR3 size: 15 residues. CDR3 sequence (DNA): TGTGCCAGCAGCCCGGACTCTGGGTGGCGTGAAAAACTGTTTTTT. Amino acids: CASSPDSGWREKLFF. Based on the CDR3 plus reference TRBV9 and TRBJ1-4, the full variable domain is DSGVTQTPKHLITATGQRVTLRCSPRSGDLSVYWYQQSLDQGLQFLIQYYNGEERAKGNILERFSAQQFPDLHSELNLSSLELGDSALYFCASSPDSGWREKLFFGSGTQLSVL.

This chain links TRBV2 with TRBJ1-2, with D possibly being TRBD1 (5 bases). The V gene lost 2 bases and the J gene lost 6 bases, with 10 bases spanning the gap. The CDR3 is 13 residues long. CDR1 is SNHLY, CDR2 FYNNEI, per germline. The CDR3 region has the DNA TGTGCCAGCAGTGAAAGGGGAGGTGATGGCTACACCTTC. Amino acids: CASSERGGDGYTF.

The chain is built from TRBV6-2 or TRBV6-3 and TRBJ1-1, with D possibly matching TRBD1 (5 bases). In germline, CDR1 is MNHEY, CDR2 SVGEGT. The CDR3 is 14 amino acids. V was shortened by 1 base and J by 12 bases, with 18 bases between the two germline ends. The CDR3 nucleotides read TGTGCCAGCAGTTACTTTGGGGGGTCCGCGGATACTTTCTTT. As protein: CASSYFGGSADTFF.

The chain uses TRBV7-2 and TRBJ2-1, with 11 bases identical to TRBD1. The V segment lost 1 base and the J segment 3 bases; nucleotides outside the gene matches: 2. Germline values: CDR1 SGHTA, CDR2 FQGNSA. This CDR3 comprises 16 residues. CDR3 sequence reads: CASSLEGTGGYNEQFF. The CDR3 DNA is TGTGCCAGCAGCTTAGAGGGGACAGGGGGCTACAATGAGCAGTTCTTC.

V is TRBV2 and J is TRBJ2-5; 10 bases map to TRBD1. The V gene end was trimmed by 5 bases and the J gene end by 2 bases; junction bases not matched to a gene: 2. Germline V CDR1 and CDR2: SNHLY, FYNNEI. This CDR3 has 14 amino acids. CDR3 region: CASSSDRGQETQYF. The CDR3 DNA follows: TGTGCCAGCAGTTCGGACAGGGGGCAAGAGACCCAGTACTTC.

About this clone itself: The same CDR3 is also encoded by other DNA sequences in this sample. The chain is built from TRBV10-3 and TRBJ2-3, with TRBD2 matching 10 bases. Germline V CDR1 and CDR2: ENHRY, SYGVKD. The trim removed 9 bases at V and 3 bases at J, leaving 0 bases unmatched. The CDR3 extends over 12 amino acids. The CDR3 is CAISGGTDTQYF. The CDR3 DNA is TGTGCCATTAGCGGGGGGACAGATACGCAGTATTTT.

The rearrangement joins TRBV5-1 to TRBJ2-1, with 9 positions matching TRBD2. V shed 0 bases, J shed 7 bases, and the junction held 2 bases outside the gene matches. Germline values: CDR1 SGHRS, CDR2 YFSETQ. The CDR3 is 14 residues long. CDR3 amino acids: CASSLAAGGNEQFF. In nucleotides, the CDR3 is TGCGCCAGCAGCTTGGCGGCGGGGGGGAATGAGCAGTTCTTC.